Sequencing of this T cell receptor beta chain was carried out in a study of T cells in Graves' hyperthyroidism and ophthalmopathy. With regard to this clonotype: This could be a read error, since a much larger clone is one nucleotide away.

The V gene's germline CDR1 is LGHDT and CDR2 YNNKEL (reference sequence). The CDR3 runs to 15 residues. V lost 1 base and J 5 bases, leaving 14 bases between the germline ends. RNA transcripts yielded amplified TCR beta CDR3 regions. An initial round of RT-PCR targeting the TCR CDR3 relied on the HTBI primer set. MiXCR, applied by TCRdb to the multiplex PCR reads, yields one record per CDR3 protein. The sample lists over 350,000 distinct CDR3 sequences, roughly 14% occurring once. Material for sequencing was blood. This TCR derives from a man younger than 30 with Graves' ophthalmopathy. V is TRBV3-1 and J is TRBJ2-5; D perhaps matches TRBD2 (6 bases). CDR3 nucleotide sequence: TGTGCCAGCAGCCAAGGGGATGTCCGGGGGGAGACCCAGTACTTC. Protein product: CASSQGDVRGETQYF.